Listed below are T cell receptor beta chains from one sample, sequenced in a study of blood T cell repertoires in COVID-19. Sequencing was performed with immunoSEQ multiplex PCR; in TCRdb, only in-frame clones are kept and a portion is missing. The repertoire has more than 150,000 clones, around four fifths of them found once; the top ten carry 4.5% to 6.5%. What was sequenced was peripheral blood. These TCRs come from a woman in her 30s with acute or convalescent COVID-19. The CDR3 runs from the conserved cysteine through the conserved F or W. A D gene is named only where the DNA matches it firmly. Not every row has a clone size; where given, it reads once, few, many or a size class.

D gene	V gene	clone size	J gene	CDR3 DNA	CDR3 protein
TRBD1	TRBV2	NA	TRBJ2-2	TGTGCCAGCAAGCTTTACGGGGGGACAGGGGCAAACACCGGGGAGCTGTTTTTT	CASKLYGGTGANTGELFF
NA	TRBV4-3	NA	TRBJ2-1	TGCGCCAGCAGCCAAGATGGGCGGGGAGCCCGTATGAATGAGCAGTTCTTC	CASSQDGRGARMNEQFF
NA	TRBV5-1	few	TRBJ2-1	TGCGCCAGCAGCTTGGTGCTAGGAACTGAGCAGTTCTTC	CASSLVLGTEQFF
NA	TRBV19	NA	TRBJ2-1	TGTGCCACTATGAACTACAATGAGCAGTTCTTC	CATMNYNEQFF
TRBD1	TRBV29-1	once	TRBJ1-1	TGCAGCGCCGGAGGGGGCCTGGCTTTCTTT	CSAGGGLAFF
TRBD1	TRBV19	NA	TRBJ2-5	TGTGCCAGTCGGACAGGGGGAGAGACCCAGTACTTC	CASRTGGETQYF
NA	TRBV18	NA	TRBJ1-1	TGTGCCAGCTCAGTTATTGAGGGTAGTCAGAACACTGAAGCTTTCTTT	CASSVIEGSQNTEAFF
NA	TRBV18	NA	TRBJ2-1	TGTGCCAGCTCACCACAGAGGGGGTATGAGCAGTTCTTC	CASSPQRGYEQFF
NA	TRBV11-1	NA	TRBJ1-1	TGTGCCAGCAGCTCCAGGGTTACAGGTGAAGCTTTCTTT	CASSSRVTGEAFF
NA	TRBV5-6	NA	TRBJ1-2	TGTGCCAGCAGCCAGGGGCTTGGCTACACCTTC	CASSQGLGYTF
NA	TRBV2	NA	TRBJ1-5	TGTGCCAGCAGTGAAGATCCGGGGAGGTATCAGCCCCAGCATTTT	CASSEDPGRYQPQHF
NA	TRBV30	few	TRBJ1-5	TGTGCCTGGAGCAGATCAGGTGGGCCCCAGCATTTT	CAWSRSGGPQHF
TRBD2	TRBV27	NA	TRBJ2-7	TGTGCCAGCAGTGGCGGGGGGGTCTACGAGCAGTACTTC	CASSGGGVYEQYF
TRBD1	TRBV5-1	NA	TRBJ1-6	TGCGCCAGCAGCTTAGCCCCACAGGGGGCCGATTCACCCCTCCACTTT	CASSLAPQGADSPLHF
TRBD1	TRBV18	NA	TRBJ1-1	TGTGCCAGCTCACCGCGACAGGGGATTGACACTGAAGCTTTCTTT	CASSPRQGIDTEAFF
TRBD2	TRBV4-1	NA	TRBJ2-1	TGCGCCAGCAGCCAAACCAGGACTAGCGGGAGGTCAAATGAGCAGTTCTTC	CASSQTRTSGRSNEQFF
NA	TRBV6-5	NA	TRBJ2-7	TGTGCCAGCAGATCATCCTACGAGCAGTACTTC	CASRSSYEQYF
TRBD1	TRBV28	NA	TRBJ1-2	TGTGCCAGCAGTTTAGGGGGACAGCTTCTCTATGGCTACACCTTC	CASSLGGQLLYGYTF
TRBD1	TRBV18	NA	TRBJ2-4	TGTGCCAGCTCACCAAAGTCGACAGGGCTGGTAGCCAAAAACATTCAGTACTTC	CASSPKSTGLVAKNIQYF
TRBD1	TRBV30	NA	TRBJ2-5	TGTGCCTGGAGGGAAGGACAGGGGGCAAGAGAGACCCAGTACTTC	CAWREGQGARETQYF
NA	TRBV28	once	TRBJ1-5	TGTGCCAGCAGTGCCGACAGGCTCACACAGCATTTT	CASSADRLTQHF
TRBD2	TRBV27	NA	TRBJ2-3	TGTGCCAGCACACGAGGCGGGGGAGATACGCAGTATTTT	CASTRGGGDTQYF
NA	TRBV30	NA	TRBJ1-6	TGTGCCTGGAGCGCCCCTCTCGGCTCCTATAATTCACCCCTCCACTTT	CAWSAPLGSYNSPLHF
TRBD1	TRBV11-2	NA	TRBJ1-6	TGTGCCAGCAGAGTAAAACAGGGGGACAATTCACCCCTCCACTTT	CASRVKQGDNSPLHF
NA	TRBV15	NA	TRBJ1-1	TGTGCCACCAGCAGAGACCGGAGGACGGTGGGCACTGAAGCTTTCTTT	CATSRDRRTVGTEAFF
NA	TRBV19	once	TRBJ2-6	TGTGCCAGTAGGAAGGGAGGGGGCTCTGGGGCCAACGTCCTGACTTTC	CASRKGGGSGANVLTF
TRBD1	TRBV24-1	NA	TRBJ2-3	TGTGCCACCAGCCGGGACAGGGCTGGGACAGATACGCAGTATTTT	CATSRDRAGTDTQYF
TRBD2	TRBV10-1	NA	TRBJ2-1	TGCGCCAGCAGTGGGGGACTAGCGGATTCTTACAATGAGCAGTTCTTC	CASSGGLADSYNEQFF
TRBD1	TRBV7-8	many	TRBJ1-6	TGTGCCAGCAGCTTAGCGGACAGGGGTAGGTCACCCCTCCACTTT	CASSLADRGRSPLHF
TRBD1	TRBV28	NA	TRBJ1-1	TGTGCCAGCAGACCTACGGGACAGGGGATGAACACTGAAGCTTTCTTT	CASRPTGQGMNTEAFF
NA	TRBV7-9	NA	TRBJ2-7	TGTGCCAGCAGCTTAGTAGGGGCCAGCTCCTACGAGCAGTACTTC	CASSLVGASSYEQYF
TRBD1	TRBV10-2	NA	TRBJ2-7	TGCGCCAGCAACGACAGGGGGGTTCACGAGCAGTACTTC	CASNDRGVHEQYF
TRBD1	TRBV27	NA	TRBJ2-7	TGTGCCAGCAGCCCCGGGACAGGGGGTTACGAGCAGTACTTC	CASSPGTGGYEQYF
NA	TRBV6-5	NA	TRBJ1-4	TGTGCCAGCAGCCAGGCTATAAATGAAAAACTGTTTTTT	CASSQAINEKLFF
TRBD2	TRBV6-2/TRBV6-3	NA	TRBJ2-2	TGTGCCAGCAGTTATTCGACTAGCGGGAGGGCCAACACCGGGGAGCTGTTTTTT	CASSYSTSGRANTGELFF
NA	TRBV28	NA	TRBJ1-2	TGTGCCAGCAGTTCATGGCAGGCCGGGGGTAACTATGGCTACACCTTC	CASSSWQAGGNYGYTF
NA	TRBV27	few	TRBJ2-7	TGTGCCAGCAGTTTACAGGGGGGCGAGCAGTACTTC	CASSLQGGEQYF